This T cell receptor beta chain was retrieved from a study of blood T cell repertoires in COVID-19 (dated by TCRdb to 2018 to 2020). Some background on the complete study: Collaborator samples came from the United States, Italy and Spain and covered acute and convalescent phases of COVID-19. The prospective study material was composed of cDNA or gDNA derived from T cells, B-cell-depleted T cells, or PBMCs. Deeply sampled blood TCRbeta repertoires from subjects exposed to, actively infected with, or recovered from COVID-19 were included in the dataset. The repertoires were made available in a free public database intended to serve as a resource for research on the immune response to SARS-CoV-2. The samples were drawn from the first 160 participants of the ongoing ImmuneRACE study and from 1,254 subjects provided by 6 global collaborators. The sample metadata nearly always contained a de-identified subject ID, COVID-19 status, age in years and sex. Where HLA class I and class II types were available, the types were taken from metadata supplied by the sample provider, not from assay-based typing. The paper's findings and limits, for the study overall: How much clinical and demographic metadata was included differed by source and by participant, and the metadata was provided uncurated.

TCRbeta CDR3 regions were amplified from genomic DNA using the immunoSEQ Assay, a bias-controlled multiplex PCR. As for the original processing: Nucleated cell counts per sample were estimated from amplification of reference gene primers within the assay. Sequence reads were collapsed and filtered to measure the absolute abundance of every unique TCRbeta CDR3 rearrangement. For each sample, productive Simpson clonality was calculated as the square root of Simpson's diversity index over productive rearrangements. As stored in TCRdb, this immuneACCESS dataset retains in-frame rearrangements with V and J assigned. A fraction of the clones does not appear; measured against another copy, unresolved V genes explain less than half of the discrepancy, and the remainder lacks a known reason. The V and J calls and the clone size are those of that table, but D and trimming were determined from the DNA. Present in this sample are 40,000 to 55,000 clones, about four fifths of which were seen just once. Of the sample, 5.2% falls within the top ten clones.

Regarding this clone: Its antigen is not yet known. Base qualities are not at hand, and no much larger clone is one base apart.

Whole blood was collected in K2EDTA tubes by collaborating institutions according to the institutions' own protocols. For TCRbeta analysis, collaborator samples were shipped as frozen whole blood, as isolated PBMCs, or as DNA extracted from either sample type. CDR1 and CDR2 were assigned from the germline V gene as MGHRA and YSYEKL. Spanning cysteine to phenylalanine, the CDR3 consists of 16 amino acids. Solely the CDR3 DNA is kept, with 48 bases framed from the first base. At the junction V is shortened by 5 bases and J by 2 bases; bases outside the gene matches: 8. This receptor was obtained from a human donor in a cohort sampled during active COVID-19. Recombination joined TRBV4-1 with TRBJ2-3, with TRBD2 identical over 9 junction bases. The sample was peripheral blood. The nucleotides are TGCGCCAGCAGCTACCGACTAGCGGCAACCACAGATACGCAGTATTTT. Translated, it reads CASSYRLAATTDTQYF.